This T cell receptor (beta chain) is drawn from a study of naive and memory T cell subsets. This clonotype occurred a few times. Losses at the gene ends were 4 bases for V and 8 bases for J; bases not matched to a gene: 8. The CDR3 loop spans 16 amino acids. From germline, CDR1 is PRHDT and CDR2 FYEKMQ (reference sequence). The beta constant-region primer was an equimolar mix of two oligonucleotides covering TRBC1 and TRBC2. From the UMI-ligation and nested PCR reads, TCRdb called clonotypes with MiXCR, one entry per CDR3 protein. The sample yields 32,000 or so distinct CDR3 sequences, more than 10% seen once.

The receptor was isolated from a human donor in good health. The sequenced sample consisted of effector memory CD4+ T cells from blood. The sample's subset: effector memory, CD45RA- CD27-. The chain uses TRBV13 and TRBJ2-1; 13 nucleotides agree with TRBD2. CDR3 loop: CASSSTGTSGIYEQFF. CDR3 DNA sequence: TGTGCCAGCAGCTCAACCGGGACTAGCGGGATCTATGAGCAGTTCTTC.